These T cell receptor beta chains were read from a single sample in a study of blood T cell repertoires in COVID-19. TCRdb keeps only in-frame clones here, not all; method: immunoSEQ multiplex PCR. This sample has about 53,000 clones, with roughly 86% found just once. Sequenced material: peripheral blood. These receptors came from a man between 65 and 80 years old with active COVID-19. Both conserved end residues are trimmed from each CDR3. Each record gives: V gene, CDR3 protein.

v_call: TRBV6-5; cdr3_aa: ASIGGGLSYNEQF
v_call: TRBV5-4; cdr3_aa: ASSPGQGTSVGYEQY
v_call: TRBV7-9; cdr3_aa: ASTNVGGRGDEQY
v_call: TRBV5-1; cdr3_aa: ASSPGQSYNSPLH
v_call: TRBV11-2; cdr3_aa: ASSLLPGGPVDTQY
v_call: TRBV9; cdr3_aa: ASSVSSSRDTQY
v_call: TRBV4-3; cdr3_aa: ASSGTGDYNSPLH
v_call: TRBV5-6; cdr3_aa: ASSLGQNYGYT
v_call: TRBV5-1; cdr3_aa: ASSLMADQETQY
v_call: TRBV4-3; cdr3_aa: ASSQHPGTVDGYT
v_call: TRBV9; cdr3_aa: ASSVGGAYNEQF
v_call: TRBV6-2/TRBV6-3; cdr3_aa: ASSYSAGAQAYEQY
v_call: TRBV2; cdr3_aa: ASRQGGNQPQH
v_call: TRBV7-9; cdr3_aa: ASSNRDGYT
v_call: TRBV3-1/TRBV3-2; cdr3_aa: ASSQDPQVTDTQY
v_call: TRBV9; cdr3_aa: ASNRQSTDTQY
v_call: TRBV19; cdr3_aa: ASSMFGQGAVETQY